This T cell receptor beta chain is from a study of blood T cell repertoires in COVID-19. The table came from immunoSEQ multiplex PCR; TCRdb's copy has only in-frame clones and leaves some out. The sample includes 250,000 to 350,000 clones, nearly 90% seen only once; the top ten take approximately 5.4%. This clone was seen only a few times. Germline V gene lookup returns CDR1 MDHEN and CDR2 SYDVKM. Trimming took off 5 bases at V and 6 bases at J, with 11 bases between the two ends. The CDR3 has 12 residues. Sequencing was performed on PBMCs or T cells enriched from blood (not recorded which). The TCR sequence derives from a woman in her 30s who had recovered from COVID-19. The chain employs TRBV28 and TRBJ2-7; D gene uncertain. Here the CDR3 DNA reads TGTGCCAGCAGTCCGACGTGGAGCGAGCAGTACTTC. It encodes CASSPTWSEQYF.